What follows is one T cell receptor beta chain and its context. There is no known antigen for this receptor. No much larger clone is present one base from it, and per-base qualities are unavailable. This sample was taken from a study of blood T cell repertoires in COVID-19 (dated by TCRdb to the early 2020s). Regarding the research as a whole: Collaborator samples came from the United States, Italy and Spain and covered acute and convalescent phases of COVID-19. The material from the prospective study consisted of cDNA or gDNA derived from T cells, B-cell-depleted T cells, or PBMCs. Where HLA class I and class II types were available, the types were taken from metadata supplied by the sample provider, not from assay-based typing. Subjects who had been exposed to COVID-19, were actively infected with it, or had recovered from it provided the deeply sampled blood TCRbeta repertoires that made up the dataset. The samples were drawn from two sources: the first 160 participants of the ongoing ImmuneRACE study, and fewer than 1,500 subjects contributed by 6 global collaborators. Nearly every sample came with metadata listing a de-identified subject ID, COVID-19 status, age in years and sex. The repertoires were released in a freely available public database intended as a resource for research on the immune response to SARS-CoV-2.

Study-wide conclusions, independent of this receptor: Clinical and demographic metadata were provided uncurated, with the amount varying by source and participant.

Whole blood was collected in K2EDTA tubes by collaborating institutions according to the institutions' own protocols. For TCRbeta analysis, collaborators shipped samples as frozen whole blood, isolated PBMCs, or DNA extracted from either of those sample types. The immunoSEQ Assay, a bias-controlled multiplex PCR, was used to amplify TCRbeta CDR3 regions from genomic DNA. In the paper's pipeline: The number of nucleated cells in each sample was estimated from the amplification of reference gene primers within the assay. To quantify the absolute abundance of each unique TCRbeta CDR3 rearrangement, sequence reads were collapsed and filtered. For each sample, productive Simpson clonality was calculated as the square root of Simpson's diversity index across productive rearrangements. TCRdb provides this immuneACCESS table in a form limited to in-frame rearrangements. Some clones are lacking; in checked studies, under half of them reflect an unresolved V gene, and why the rest are absent is not known. V and J calls and clone size are as listed in that table; D and trimming were resolved from the DNA. The sample table lists about 150,000 clones, around 90% of them with a count of one. Approximately 0.59% of the sample rests with the top ten.

This sequence was found in a man in his forties or fifties with acute or convalescent COVID-19. Sequenced: peripheral blood.

CDR3 protein: CASSSPTDRGGYGYTF. The nucleotides are TGTGCCAGCAGCTCCCCTACCGACAGGGGTGGCTATGGCTACACCTTC. The rearrangement joined TRBV7-9 to TRBJ1-2; 8 bases in the junction line up with TRBD1. Unmatched junction bases come to 11, with V trimmed by 4 bases and J by 4 bases. CDR1 and CDR2, looked up from the germline V gene (reference sequence), are SEHNR and FQNEAQ. CDR3 length: 16 amino acids, cysteine to phenylalanine. Of the read, only the CDR3 DNA is kept; its 48 bases are in frame from base 1.